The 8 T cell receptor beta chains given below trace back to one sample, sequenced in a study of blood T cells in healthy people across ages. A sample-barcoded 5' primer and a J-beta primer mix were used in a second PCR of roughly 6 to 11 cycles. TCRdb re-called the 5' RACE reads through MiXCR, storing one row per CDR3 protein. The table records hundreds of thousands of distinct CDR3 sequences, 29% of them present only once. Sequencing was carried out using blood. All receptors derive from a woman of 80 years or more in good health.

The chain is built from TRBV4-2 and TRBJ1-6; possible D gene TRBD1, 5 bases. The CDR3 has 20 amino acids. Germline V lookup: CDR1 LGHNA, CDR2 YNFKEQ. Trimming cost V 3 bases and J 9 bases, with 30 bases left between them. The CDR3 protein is CASSQTGLGGSNVNVSPLHF. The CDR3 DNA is TGTGCCAGCAGCCAGACGGGGCTCGGGGGATCCAATGTAAATGTTTCACCCCTCCACTTT.

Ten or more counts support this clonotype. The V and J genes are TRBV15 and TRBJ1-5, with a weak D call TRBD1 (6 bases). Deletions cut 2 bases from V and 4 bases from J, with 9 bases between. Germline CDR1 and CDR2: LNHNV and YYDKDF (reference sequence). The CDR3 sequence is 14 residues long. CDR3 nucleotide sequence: TGTGCCACCAGCAGACACAGGGAAAATCAGCCCCAGCATTTT. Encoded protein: CATSRHRENQPQHF.

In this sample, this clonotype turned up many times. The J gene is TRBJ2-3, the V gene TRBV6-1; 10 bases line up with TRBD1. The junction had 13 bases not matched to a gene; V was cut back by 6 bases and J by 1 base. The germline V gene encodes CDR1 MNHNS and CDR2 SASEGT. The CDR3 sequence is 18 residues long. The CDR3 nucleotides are TGTGCCAGCAGCCCCGCCGGGACAGGGGTTCACGGCACAGATACGCAGTATTTT. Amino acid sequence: CASSPAGTGVHGTDTQYF.

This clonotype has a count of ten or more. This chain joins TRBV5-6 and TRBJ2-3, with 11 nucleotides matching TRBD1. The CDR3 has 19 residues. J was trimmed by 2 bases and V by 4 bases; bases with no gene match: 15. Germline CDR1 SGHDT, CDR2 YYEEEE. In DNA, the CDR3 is TGTGCCAGCAGCGACGAACCGACAACCGGACAGGGGGCCACAGATACGCAGTATTTT. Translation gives CASSDEPTTGQGATDTQYF.

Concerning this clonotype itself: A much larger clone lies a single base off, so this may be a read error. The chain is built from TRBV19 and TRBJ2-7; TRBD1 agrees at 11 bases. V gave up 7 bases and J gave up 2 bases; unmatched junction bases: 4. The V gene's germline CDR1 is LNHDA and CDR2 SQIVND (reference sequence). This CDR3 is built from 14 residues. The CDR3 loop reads CASNRTGGAYEQYF. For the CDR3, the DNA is TGTGCCAGTAATAGGACAGGGGGCGCCTACGAGCAGTACTTC.

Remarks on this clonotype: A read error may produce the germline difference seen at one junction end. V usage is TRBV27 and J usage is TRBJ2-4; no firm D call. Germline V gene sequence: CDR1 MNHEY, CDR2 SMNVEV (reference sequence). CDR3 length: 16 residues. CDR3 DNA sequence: TGTGTCAGCAGTCCATCAGGAGCCCTAGCCAAAAACATTCAGTACTTC. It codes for CVSSPSGALAKNIQYF.

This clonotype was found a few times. The CDR3 region is CSAHRGSVNTEAFF. CDR3 in DNA: TGCAGTGCGCACAGGGGTTCTGTGAACACTGAAGCTTTCTTT. The genes are TRBV20-1 and TRBJ1-1; TRBD1 matches at 7 bases. This CDR3 comprises 14 residues. The ends lost 6 bases at V and 0 bases at J; junction bases unmatched: 7. Germline V gives CDR1 DFQATT, CDR2 SNEGSKA (reference sequence).

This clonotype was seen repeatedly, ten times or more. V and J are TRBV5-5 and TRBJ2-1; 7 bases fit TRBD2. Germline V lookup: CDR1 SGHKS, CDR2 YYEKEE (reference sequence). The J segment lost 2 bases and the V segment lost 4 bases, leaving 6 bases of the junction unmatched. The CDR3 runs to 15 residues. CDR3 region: CASSLGGFAYNEQFF. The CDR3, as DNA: TGTGCCAGCAGCCTGGGGGGGTTTGCCTACAATGAGCAGTTCTTC.